Detailed here is one T cell receptor beta chain. One junction end disagrees with the germline gene, perhaps due to a read error. The source of the sample is a study of regulatory T cells in long-lasting Graves disease. Investigators prepared the TCR beta libraries by applying iRepertoire HTBI primers and Arm-PCR of CDR3 regions. TCRdb used MiXCR to reprocess the multiplex PCR reads, holding one entry per CDR3 protein. Of hundreds of thousands of distinct CDR3 sequences in the sample, roughly 15% are singletons; the top ten hold just under 25%. The time point: newly diagnosed GD, antithyroid drugs for less than 3 months. The authors made the TCR library using RNA they extracted from PBMCs. The germline V gene encodes CDR1 MRHNA and CDR2 SNTAGT. This CDR3 has 14 amino acids. The same sample was also studied in work on T cells in Graves' hyperthyroidism and ophthalmopathy.

The source is a woman aged 35-60 years with Graves disease. The specimen comprised peripheral blood mononuclear cells (PBMCs), sampled at new diagnosis, from a patient treated with antithyroid drugs. V is TRBV6-4 and J is TRBJ1-1; D ambiguous. The CDR3 DNA sequence: TGTGCCAGCAGTTACTCCCCCACCAACACTGAAGCTTCCTTT. It codes for CASSYSPTNTEASF.